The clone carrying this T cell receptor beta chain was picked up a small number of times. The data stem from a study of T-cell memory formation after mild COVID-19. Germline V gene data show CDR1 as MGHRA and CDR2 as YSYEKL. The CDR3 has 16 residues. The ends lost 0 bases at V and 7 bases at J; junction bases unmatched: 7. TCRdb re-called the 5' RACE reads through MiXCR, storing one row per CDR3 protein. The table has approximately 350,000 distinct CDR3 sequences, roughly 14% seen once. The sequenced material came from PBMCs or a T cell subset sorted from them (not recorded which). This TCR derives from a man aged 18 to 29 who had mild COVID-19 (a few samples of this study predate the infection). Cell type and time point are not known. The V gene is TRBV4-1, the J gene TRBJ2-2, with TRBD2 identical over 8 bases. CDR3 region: CASSQDGAGGNGELFF. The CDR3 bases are TGCGCCAGCAGCCAAGATGGGGCGGGGGGCAACGGGGAGCTGTTTTTT.